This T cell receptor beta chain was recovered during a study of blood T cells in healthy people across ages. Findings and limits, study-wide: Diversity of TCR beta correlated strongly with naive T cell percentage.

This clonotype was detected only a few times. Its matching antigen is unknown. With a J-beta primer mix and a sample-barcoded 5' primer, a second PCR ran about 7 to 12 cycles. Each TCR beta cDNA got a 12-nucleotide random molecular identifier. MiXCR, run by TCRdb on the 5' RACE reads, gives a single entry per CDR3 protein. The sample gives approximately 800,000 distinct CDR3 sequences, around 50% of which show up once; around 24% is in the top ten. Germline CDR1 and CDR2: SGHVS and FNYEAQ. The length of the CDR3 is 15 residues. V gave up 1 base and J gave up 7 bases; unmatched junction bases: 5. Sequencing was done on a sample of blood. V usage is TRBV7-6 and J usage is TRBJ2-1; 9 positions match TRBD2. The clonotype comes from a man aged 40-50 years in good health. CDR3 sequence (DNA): TGTGCCAGCAGCTTAGTGCGGGGGGGCAGAAATGAGCAGTTCTTC. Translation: CASSLVRGGRNEQFF.